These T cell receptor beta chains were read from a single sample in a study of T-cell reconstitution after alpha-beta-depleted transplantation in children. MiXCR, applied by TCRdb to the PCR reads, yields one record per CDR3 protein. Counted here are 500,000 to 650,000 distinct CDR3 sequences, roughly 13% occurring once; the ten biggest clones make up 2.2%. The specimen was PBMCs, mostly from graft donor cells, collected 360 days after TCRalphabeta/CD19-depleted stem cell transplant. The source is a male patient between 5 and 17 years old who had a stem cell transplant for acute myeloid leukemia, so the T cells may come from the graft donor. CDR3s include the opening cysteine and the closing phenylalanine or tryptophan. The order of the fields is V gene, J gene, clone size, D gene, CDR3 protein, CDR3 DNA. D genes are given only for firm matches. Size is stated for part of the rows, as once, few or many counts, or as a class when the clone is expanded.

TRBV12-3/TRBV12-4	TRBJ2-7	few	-	CASSFFRFSYEQYF	TGTGCCAGCAGTTTCTTCAGATTCTCCTACGAGCAGTACTTC
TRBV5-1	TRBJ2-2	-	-	CATTFLARNTGELFF	TGCGCCACCACCTTCCTGGCTAGGAACACCGGGGAGCTGTTTTTT
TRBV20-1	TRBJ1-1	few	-	CSAVPLSGTAEAFF	TGCAGTGCCGTACCGTTGTCGGGGACGGCGGAAGCTTTCTTT
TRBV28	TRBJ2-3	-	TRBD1	CASRGQGYDTQYF	TGTGCCAGCCGGGGACAGGGTTACGATACGCAGTATTTT
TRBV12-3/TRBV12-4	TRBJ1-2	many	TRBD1	CASSLRGGVGYTF	TGTGCCAGCAGTTTAAGAGGGGGCGTCGGCTACACCTTC
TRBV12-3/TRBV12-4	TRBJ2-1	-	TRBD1	CASRWTGYNEQFF	TGTGCCAGCAGATGGACAGGTTACAATGAGCAGTTCTTC
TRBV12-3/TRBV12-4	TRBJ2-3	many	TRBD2	CASSFEAGGRGDTQYF	TGTGCCAGCAGTTTCGAAGCGGGAGGGCGTGGAGATACGCAGTATTTT
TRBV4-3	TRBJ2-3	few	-	CASSQDRGFTSTDTQYF	TGCGCCAGCAGCCAAGATAGAGGGTTCACTAGCACAGATACGCAGTATTTT
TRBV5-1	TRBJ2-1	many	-	CASSLVPYNEQFF	TGCGCCAGCAGCTTGGTGCCCTACAATGAGCAGTTCTTC
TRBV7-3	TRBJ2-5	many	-	CASSSGPQETQYF	TGTGCCAGCAGCTCGGGACCCCAAGAGACCCAGTACTTC
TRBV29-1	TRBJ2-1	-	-	CSVEGYPGQRSYNEQFF	TGCAGCGTTGAAGGGTATCCCGGACAGAGATCTTACAATGAGCAGTTCTTC
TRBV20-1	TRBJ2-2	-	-	CSARVGGPNTGELFF	TGCAGTGCTAGAGTCGGGGGGCCGAACACCGGGGAGCTGTTTTTT
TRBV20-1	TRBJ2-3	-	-	CSAIPVGRPWAQYF	TGCAGTGCTATCCCCGTCGGCCGCCCTTGGGCGCAGTATTTT
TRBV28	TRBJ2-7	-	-	CASSWSGTYEQYF	TGTGCCAGCTCATGGTCGGGAACCTACGAGCAGTACTTC
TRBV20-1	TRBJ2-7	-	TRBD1	CSASGTGEYEQYF	TGCAGTGCTTCCGGGACAGGGGAGTACGAGCAGTACTTC
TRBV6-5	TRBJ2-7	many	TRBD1	CASSYSVTGGYEQYF	TGTGCCAGCAGTTACTCGGTGACAGGGGGTTACGAGCAGTACTTC
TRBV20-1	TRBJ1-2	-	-	CSARDPLRGKKNYGYTF	TGCAGTGCTAGAGATCCTCTCCGGGGTAAAAAAAACTATGGCTACACCTTC
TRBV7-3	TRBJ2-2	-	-	CASSLSFRSNTGELFF	TGTGCCAGCAGCTTATCCTTCCGTTCGAACACCGGGGAGCTGTTTTTT
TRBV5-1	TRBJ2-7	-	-	CASSLAQGSFDEQYF	TGCGCCAGCAGCTTGGCCCAGGGGAGCTTCGACGAGCAGTACTTC
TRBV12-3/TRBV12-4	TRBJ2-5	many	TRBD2	CASSLWTSGKETQYF	TGTGCCAGCAGTTTGTGGACTAGCGGGAAAGAGACCCAGTACTTC
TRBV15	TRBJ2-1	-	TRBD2	CATSRKTSGRSHEQFF	TGTGCCACCAGCAGGAAGACTAGCGGGAGGTCTCATGAGCAGTTCTTC
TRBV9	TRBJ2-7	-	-	CASSVGGVEEQYF	TGTGCCAGCAGCGTAGGCGGGGTCGAAGAGCAGTACTTC
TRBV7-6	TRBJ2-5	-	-	CASSIQGHKKETQYF	TGTGCCAGCAGTATACAGGGCCATAAAAAAGAGACCCAGTACTTC
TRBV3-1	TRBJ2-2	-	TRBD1	CASSQYRGTGELFF	TGTGCCAGCAGCCAATACAGGGGCACCGGGGAGCTGTTTTTT
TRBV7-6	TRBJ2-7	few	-	CASSFSVDLSYEQYF	TGTGCCAGCAGCTTTTCTGTTGACCTCAGTTACGAGCAGTACTTC
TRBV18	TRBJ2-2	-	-	CASSLMTPNTGELFF	TGTGCCAGCTCACTGATGACCCCGAACACCGGGGAGCTGTTTTTT
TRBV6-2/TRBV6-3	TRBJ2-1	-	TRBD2	CASSSPGLEEVYEQFF	TGTGCCAGCAGTTCTCCCGGACTAGAAGAAGTATATGAGCAGTTCTTC
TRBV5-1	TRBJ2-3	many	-	CASRIGVIEPDTQYF	TGCGCCAGCAGGATTGGAGTTATTGAACCAGATACGCAGTATTTT
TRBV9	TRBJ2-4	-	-	CASSVEQRPAKNIQYF	TGTGCCAGCAGCGTAGAACAGCGGCCAGCCAAAAACATTCAGTACTTC
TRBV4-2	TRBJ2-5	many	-	CASSQDVETQYF	TGTGCCAGCAGCCAAGATGTGGAGACCCAGTACTTC
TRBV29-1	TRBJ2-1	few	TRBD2	CSVEPLGTPSGEGWQFF	TGCAGCGTTGAACCACTGGGGACTCCTAGCGGGGAGGGGTGGCAGTTCTTC
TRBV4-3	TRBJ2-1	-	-	CASSRTRAIYYNEQFF	TGCGCCAGCAGCCGAACACGGGCGATTTACTACAATGAGCAGTTCTTC
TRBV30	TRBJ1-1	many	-	CAWRRGRDTEAFF	TGTGCCTGGAGGCGCGGGCGCGACACTGAAGCTTTCTTT
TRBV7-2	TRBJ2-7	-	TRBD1	CASSGQATATDEQYF	TGTGCCAGCAGCGGACAGGCCACTGCCACCGACGAGCAGTACTTC
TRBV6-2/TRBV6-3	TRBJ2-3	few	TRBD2	CASSQQTSGRASTDTQYF	TGTGCCAGCAGTCAACAGACTAGCGGGAGGGCTAGCACAGATACGCAGTATTTT
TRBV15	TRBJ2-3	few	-	CATSRPGVTDTQYF	TGTGCCACCAGCAGGCCGGGAGTCACAGATACGCAGTATTTT
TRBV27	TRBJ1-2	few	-	CASSLRGSDYGYTF	TGTGCCAGCAGTTTGCGGGGGTCGGACTATGGCTACACCTTC
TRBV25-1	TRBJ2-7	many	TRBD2	CASSPAGGTYEQYF	TGTGCCAGCAGTCCGGCGGGAGGAACCTACGAGCAGTACTTC
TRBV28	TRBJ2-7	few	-	CASSALEGTGAMREQYF	TGTGCCAGCAGTGCCCTTGAGGGCACGGGGGCAATGAGGGAGCAGTACTTC
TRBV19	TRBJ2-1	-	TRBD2	CASRTGSGIGNEQFF	TGTGCCAGTAGGACGGGAAGCGGGATTGGAAATGAGCAGTTCTTC
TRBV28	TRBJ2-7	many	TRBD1	CASSLWDRASYEQYF	TGTGCCAGCAGTTTATGGGACAGGGCGAGCTACGAGCAGTACTTC
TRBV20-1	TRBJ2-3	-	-	CSAMKPTDTQYF	TGCAGTGCTATGAAACCCACAGATACGCAGTATTTT
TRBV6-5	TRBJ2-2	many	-	CASRQGAGELFF	TGTGCCAGCAGGCAGGGAGCCGGGGAGCTGTTTTTT
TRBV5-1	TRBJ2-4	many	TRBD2	CASSLASGSKNIQYF	TGCGCCAGCAGCTTGGCTAGCGGGAGCAAAAACATTCAGTACTTC
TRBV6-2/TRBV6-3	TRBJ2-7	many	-	CASSDGKDILSYEQYF	TGTGCCAGCAGCGATGGAAAGGACATCCTATCCTACGAGCAGTACTTC
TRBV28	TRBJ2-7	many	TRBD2	CASSLAGGISYEQYF	TGTGCCAGCAGTTTGGCGGGAGGGATCTCCTACGAGCAGTACTTC
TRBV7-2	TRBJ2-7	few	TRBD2	CASRREGYEQYF	TGTGCCAGCAGGCGGGAGGGGTACGAGCAGTACTTC
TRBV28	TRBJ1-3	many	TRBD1	CASGTRDRFSSTENTIYF	TGTGCCAGCGGAACCCGGGACAGGTTTTCCTCCACGGAAAACACCATATATTTT
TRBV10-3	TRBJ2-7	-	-	CAGWRRGGSSYEQYF	TGTGCCGGCTGGAGGAGGGGGGGGAGCTCCTACGAGCAGTACTTC
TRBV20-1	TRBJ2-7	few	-	CSARVGAPIYEQYF	TGCAGTGCTAGAGTTGGGGCGCCTATATACGAGCAGTACTTC